This is a list of T cell receptor beta chains from one sample in a study of blood T cells in healthy people across ages. Each CDR3 protein gets one entry after TCRdb re-called the 5' RACE reads with MiXCR. The data hold approximately 850,000 distinct CDR3 sequences, with more than 40% observed a single time. The sequenced sample was blood. These receptors were taken from a man between 60 and 70 years old in good health. CDR3s leave out the opening cysteine and the closing phenylalanine or tryptophan.

length: 12
J: TRBJ2-3
V: TRBV7-2
CDR3: ASSLSPSTDTQY

length: 14
J: TRBJ2-2
V: TRBV6-5
CDR3: ASSLPAGGPTGELF

length: 16
J: TRBJ2-7
V: TRBV7-2
CDR3: ASSLGVRQGGSFYQQY

length: 12
J: TRBJ2-5
V: TRBV5-1
CDR3: ASSFGQNQETQY

length: 12
J: TRBJ2-3
V: TRBV25-1
CDR3: ASSGETFYDTQY

length: 12
J: TRBJ1-1
V: TRBV25-1
CDR3: ASSKQGANTEAF

length: 11
J: TRBJ2-3
V: TRBV7-2
CDR3: AARGTSTDTQY

length: 12
J: TRBJ2-7
V: TRBV7-9
CDR3: ASSAKGRVFEQY

length: 9
J: TRBJ2-3
V: TRBV27
CDR3: ASSFRPSQY

length: 11
J: TRBJ1-2
V: TRBV6-2/TRBV6-3
CDR3: ASSYSSSLGYT

length: 12
J: TRBJ2-7
V: TRBV4-1
CDR3: ASSQGRGDKEQY

length: 12
J: TRBJ2-5
V: TRBV9
CDR3: ASSAEGEGETQY

length: 9
J: TRBJ1-2
V: TRBV29-1
CDR3: SVGVGGGYT

length: 12
J: TRBJ1-4
V: TRBV25-1
CDR3: ASRDRGANEKLF

length: 12
J: TRBJ2-2
V: TRBV12-3/TRBV12-4
CDR3: ASSIQGYTGELF

length: 11
J: TRBJ2-5
V: TRBV29-1
CDR3: SVAGSPVETQY

length: 9
J: TRBJ2-3
V: TRBV9
CDR3: ASSPGNTQY

length: 15
J: TRBJ2-7
V: TRBV9
CDR3: ASSVGPSGGQAYEQY

length: 13
J: TRBJ1-5
V: TRBV5-1
CDR3: ASSLGGAENQPQH

length: 15
J: TRBJ2-7
V: TRBV7-9
CDR3: ASSLGVQSGSVDEQY